These 18 T cell receptor beta chains share one sample of origin, sequenced in a study of Graves' ophthalmopathy and Graves' hyperthyroidism. RNA transcripts yielded amplified TCR beta CDR3 regions. An initial RT-PCR round employing HTBI primers preceded a second-round multiplex PCR. TCRdb re-called the multiplex PCR reads with MiXCR, one entry per CDR3 protein. The top ten clones hold around 40% of a sample with 600,000 to 950,000 distinct CDR3 sequences, roughly 40% of them seen once. Sequencing input: peripheral blood. These receptors were obtained from an adult man with Graves' ophthalmopathy.

The table lists this clonotype with many counts. This rearrangement joins TRBV11-2 to TRBJ2-7; a weak D match, TRBD2 (5 bases). This CDR3 spans 14 amino acids. Trimming removed 2 bases from V and 4 bases from J, with 12 bases in between. Germline values: CDR1 SGHAT, CDR2 FQNNGV. The CDR3 coding sequence is TGTGCCAGCAGCTTAACGCCTAGCAGATACGAGCAGTACTTC. It specifies CASSLTPSRYEQYF.

This clonotype was seen ten or more times. This CDR3 reads CASSRGYSNQPQHF. In DNA form, the CDR3 reads TGTGCCAGCAGCAGAGGGTATAGCAATCAGCCCCAGCATTTT. The chain couples TRBV12-3 or TRBV12-4 to TRBJ1-5, with D unresolved. The V end lost 6 bases, the J end lost 0 bases, and 9 bases lay between the germline ends. This CDR3 comprises 14 residues.

This clonotype has only a few counts. The chain recombines TRBV20-1 with TRBJ1-6, with D tentatively TRBD1 (5 bases). Germline V gene data show CDR1 as DFQATT and CDR2 as SNEGSKA (reference sequence). V shed 0 bases and J shed 9 bases, with 12 bases lying between them. The CDR3 totals 14 residues. The CDR3 DNA reads TGCAGTGCTAGAGATGGGGGGGATCGTTCACCCCTCCACTTT. Translated: CSARDGGDRSPLHF.

CDR3 residues: CASSKDAGEDSPLHF. In DNA form, the CDR3 reads TGTGCCAGCAGCAAAGACGCAGGGGAGGATTCACCCCTCCACTTT. This chain connects TRBV7-2 to TRBJ1-6, with D possibly matching TRBD1 (6 bases). The length of the CDR3 is 15 residues. With 5 bases removed from V and 8 bases from J, the gap between germline ends came to 16 bases. Germline loops: CDR1 SGHTA, CDR2 FQGNSA.

At least ten counts were recorded for this clonotype. The rearrangement joins TRBV20-1 to TRBJ1-2; unclear D gene. Germline CDR1 and CDR2: DFQATT and SNEGSKA (reference sequence). The CDR3 sequence is 15 residues long. The V end was cut by 3 bases, the J end by 8 bases, with 22 bases between. The CDR3 DNA is TGCAGTGCTAGCATATATGGCGTACTTATCGCCGGCTACACCTTC. Translating it yields CSASIYGVLIAGYTF.

The V and J genes are TRBV7-2 and TRBJ2-7; possible D gene TRBD1, 7 bases. The CDR3 sequence is 14 residues long. V lost 4 bases to trimming and J lost 3 bases, with 13 bases between them. Germline V gene sequence: CDR1 SGHTA, CDR2 FQGNSA. The DNA of the CDR3 is TGTGCCAGCAGCTCGCAGGGGGGAAACTACGAGCAGTACTTC. It yields the protein CASSSQGGNYEQYF.

This clonotype was counted between two and nine times. The chain couples TRBV28 to TRBJ1-5; D is uncertain. Per germline, CDR1 MDHEN and CDR2 SYDVKM. The ends were cut back, 6 bases at V and 6 bases at J, with 9 bases in the middle. This CDR3 is built from 12 residues. The CDR3 region is CASSVLSQPQHF. For the CDR3, the DNA is TGTGCCAGCAGCGTTCTGTCTCAGCCCCAGCATTTT.

This chain joins TRBV27 and TRBJ2-5; D gene unclear. V gave up 5 bases and J gave up 1 base, with 17 bases separating them. This CDR3 comprises 16 residues. Germline V gene sequence: CDR1 MNHEY, CDR2 SMNVEV (reference sequence). The CDR3 protein is CASSPSRPDGQETQYF. CDR3 nucleotides: TGTGCCAGCAGTCCGAGCCGACCCGACGGCCAAGAGACCCAGTACTTC.

This clonotype was recorded many times. CDR3 DNA: TGCGCCAGCACCGGGGTGGGGGGCAATCAGCCCCAGCATTTT. Translation gives CASTGVGGNQPQHF. The chain carries TRBV10-2 and TRBJ1-5; weak D call: TRBD1 (5 bases). This CDR3 comprises 14 residues. Trimming shortened V by 7 bases and J by 2 bases, and 12 bases separated the two germline ends. The germline CDR1 and CDR2 sequences are WSHSY and SAAADI.

This clonotype occurred a few times. The chain joins TRBV2 to TRBJ2-7, with D tentatively TRBD2 (5 bases). Per germline, CDR1 SNHLY and CDR2 FYNNEI. The CDR3 covers 16 residues. V lost 2 bases, J lost 0 bases, and 14 bases lay in between. For the CDR3, the DNA is TGTGCCAGCAGTGAAATGGAGGCCATAGGCTCCTACGAGCAGTACTTC. As protein: CASSEMEAIGSYEQYF.

The chain has TRBV7-7 and TRBJ2-5; D is uncertain. Per the germline V gene, CDR1 is SSHAT and CDR2 is FNYEAQ (reference sequence). The CDR3 has 15 amino acids. Trimming removed 3 bases from V and 3 bases from J, with 14 bases in between. Here the CDR3 reads CASSFGVGTKETQYF. The CDR3 DNA sequence: TGTGCCAGCAGCTTTGGGGTAGGCACGAAAGAGACCCAGTACTTC.

This clonotype appeared many times. The gene calls are TRBV5-1 and TRBJ1-5; no definite D call. CDR1 is SGHRS and CDR2 is YFSETQ in the germline V gene. Trimming removed 0 bases from V and 2 bases from J, with 6 bases in between. This CDR3 spans 14 amino acids. CDR3 DNA: TGCGCCAGCAGCTTGGGGGCCGGCAATCAGCCCCAGCATTTT. As protein: CASSLGAGNQPQHF.

The chain uses TRBV20-1 and TRBJ2-7, with 7 bases that match TRBD1. The CDR3 length is 14 residues. The V segment lost 1 base and the J segment 4 bases; nucleotides outside the gene matches: 7. Germline V gene lookup returns CDR1 DFQATT and CDR2 SNEGSKA (reference sequence). The CDR3 protein is CSARGDQGVYEQYF. CDR3 DNA: TGCAGTGCTAGAGGCGATCAGGGGGTATACGAGCAGTACTTC.

The chain links TRBV10-3 to TRBJ1-1; D unresolved. V was cut by 3 bases and J by 4 bases, with 12 bases left in between. This CDR3 spans 14 amino acids. Germline CDR1 and CDR2: ENHRY and SYGVKD. The CDR3 region is CAISELGDGTEAFF. The CDR3 DNA reads as TGTGCCATCAGTGAATTGGGTGATGGCACTGAAGCTTTCTTT.

The V and J genes are TRBV9 and TRBJ2-2; D is uncertain. V was trimmed by 0 bases and J by 7 bases, leaving 16 bases between them. Germline V gene lookup returns CDR1 SGDLS and CDR2 YYNGEE. This CDR3 comprises 16 residues. Here the CDR3 DNA reads TGTGCCAGCAGCGTAGACCCACGAAGCGCGGACGGGGAGCTGTTTTTT. Residues: CASSVDPRSADGELFF. Complete variable domain (other parts from reference TRBV9 and TRBJ2-2): DSGVTQTPKHLITATGQRVTLRCSPRSGDLSVYWYQQSLDQGLQFLIQYYNGEERAKGNILERFSAQQFPDLHSELNLSSLELGDSALYFCASSVDPRSADGELFFGEGSRLTVL.

This clonotype has ten or more counts. V gene TRBV12-3 or TRBV12-4 combines with J gene TRBJ1-6, with D possibly matching TRBD1 (6 bases). Trimming pared 10 bases from V and 7 bases from J, leaving 14 bases between. This CDR3 has 13 amino acids. The chain's CDR3 is CATSAGGNSPLHF. The CDR3 bases are TGTGCCACCTCTGCGGGGGGCAATTCACCCCTCCACTTT.

Of note for this clonotype: This is likely a read error, given that the CDR3 carries no conserved phenylalanine or tryptophan at its end. The rearrangement joins TRBV10-3 to TRBJ2-5, with a possible D match to TRBD2 (6 bases). V was shortened by 10 bases and J by 5 bases, with 23 bases between the two germline ends. The CDR3 covers 15 residues. Germline assignment: CDR1 ENHRY and CDR2 SYGVKD. DNA of the CDR3: TGTGCCAGCGGATTACCGGGAGCCCGCGGGGAGACCCAGTACCTC. Protein product: CASGLPGARGETQYL.

The chain joins TRBV2 to TRBJ2-5; possible D gene TRBD1, 6 bases. The DNA matches TRBJ2-4 better at its end, which makes the J call doubtful. Germline assignment: CDR1 SNHLY and CDR2 FYNNEI. The CDR3 spans 14 residues. CDR3 in amino acids: CASKLARGGNIQYF. In DNA, the CDR3 is TGTGCCAGCAAATTAGCCAGGGGCGGAAACATTCAGTACTTC.